The rows below give T cell receptor beta chains drawn from one sample of a study of T cells in Graves' hyperthyroidism and ophthalmopathy. TCRdb independently ran MiXCR on the multiplex PCR reads; one entry per CDR3 protein. The sample has 450,000 to 700,000 distinct CDR3 sequences; about half are singletons. Material: peripheral blood or thyroid tissue (not recorded which). All receptors come from an adult woman with Graves' disease, either hyperthyroidism or ophthalmopathy (not recorded which). CDR3s include the opening cysteine and the closing phenylalanine or tryptophan. The order of the fields is J gene, clone size, V gene, CDR3 protein. Some rows have no size entry. The others give once, few or many, or a class for an expanded clone.

TRBJ1-2 | NA | TRBV12-3/TRBV12-4 | CASGGQGYTF
TRBJ1-3 | NA | TRBV4-1 | CASSSQGVAGNTIYF
TRBJ1-1 | NA | TRBV27 | CASSLSYQGALGEAFF
TRBJ1-5 | NA | TRBV12-3/TRBV12-4 | CASSEGGGGQPQHF
TRBJ1-1 | many | TRBV6-1 | CASSVRGQKGEAFF
TRBJ1-6 | many | TRBV13 | CASSFHGGGSPLHF
TRBJ1-3 | NA | TRBV18 | CASSRRGLPGNTIYF
TRBJ1-1 | NA | TRBV12-3/TRBV12-4 | CASSRGPGGNTEAFF
TRBJ1-4 | many | TRBV2 | CASTGQAVGEKLFF
TRBJ1-6 | NA | TRBV4-3 | CASSQGRGNWNSPLHF
TRBJ1-4 | NA | TRBV7-9 | CASSLADSISSSTNEKLFF
TRBJ2-2 | many | TRBV9 | CASSPGWQVDGELFF
TRBJ2-7 | many | TRBV2 | CASSDRPSPYEQYF
TRBJ1-2 | many | TRBV13 | CASSFSGTGLNYGYTF
TRBJ1-5 | many | TRBV10-3 | CAISQGINQPQHF
TRBJ1-1 | NA | TRBV29-1 | CSVAGVEWVAEAFF
TRBJ2-5 | NA | TRBV6-2/TRBV6-3 | CASSYHRGETQYF
TRBJ1-5 | many | TRBV20-1 | CSARGTGFTGVGQPQHF
TRBJ2-1 | NA | TRBV7-2 | CASSLVRETEQFF
TRBJ2-5 | NA | TRBV20-1 | CSAYTRDRGIETQYF
TRBJ1-5 | many | TRBV20-1 | CSARQGGEPLGQHF
TRBJ1-2 | once | TRBV10-3 | CAMSGGGVGTASGYTF
TRBJ2-5 | once | TRBV2 | CASSSTGGSQETQYF
TRBJ1-4 | NA | TRBV11-2 | CASSFGGAAYEKLFF
TRBJ2-5 | NA | TRBV7-2 | CASRRKGLCVETQYF
TRBJ1-1 | many | TRBV5-6 | CASSWERTVEAFF
TRBJ2-2 | NA | TRBV13 | CANSLTQNRRTGELFF
TRBJ2-7 | NA | TRBV7-9 | CASSPARGVLRSGELYF
TRBJ1-1 | NA | TRBV20-1 | CSASGGKEGETEAFF
TRBJ1-4 | many | TRBV5-1 | CASRPQRDAGKLFF
TRBJ1-1 | NA | TRBV29-1 | CSGREGGGTEAFF
TRBJ1-3 | NA | TRBV5-1 | CASSPTGTSGRNTIYF
TRBJ1-2 | NA | TRBV10-3 | CAISDPTLYGYTF
TRBJ2-5 | NA | TRBV29-1 | CSVHDGRSNQETQYF
TRBJ1-2 | NA | TRBV5-6 | CASSSGQPYGYTF
TRBJ1-2 | many | TRBV2 | CASNPQGLTNYGYTF
TRBJ2-7 | many | TRBV4-1 | CASSQVSLEGQYF
TRBJ1-2 | many | TRBV2 | CASNLPANYGYTF
TRBJ1-2 | NA | TRBV20-1 | CSARDNRNYGYTF
TRBJ2-5 | many | TRBV15 | CATSREGSGKRRAAYF
TRBJ2-2 | many | TRBV11-1 | CASSPLAGELFF
TRBJ1-1 | many | TRBV13 | CASSFYLLDTLNTEAFF
TRBJ1-2 | many | TRBV18 | CASSPRTGETYGYTF
TRBJ2-7 | NA | TRBV18 | CASSRTGTGYEQYF
TRBJ1-2 | many | TRBV10-3 | CAISQDHLTNYGYTF
TRBJ1-1 | many | TRBV6-4 | CASSPGVENTEAFF
TRBJ2-6 | NA | TRBV19 | CASSTGTGPSGANVLTF
TRBJ2-7 | many | TRBV11-1 | CASSPVGIREQYF
TRBJ1-1 | few | TRBV11-1 | CASSDRTSSEAFF
TRBJ2-5 | NA | TRBV7-2 | CASSLGGNQPQYF
TRBJ2-7 | NA | TRBV5-1 | CASILGLYEQYF
TRBJ1-2 | many | TRBV7-9 | CASSPQATGNTF
TRBJ2-5 | NA | TRBV9 | CASSTEGFGETQYF
TRBJ1-2 | NA | TRBV12-3/TRBV12-4 | CASSLNGNNYGYTF